The 16 T cell receptor beta chains below come from one sample, sequenced in a study of beta chain features in type 1 diabetes. For these TCRs, the target antigens are not known. Every bit of the isolated RNA underwent reverse transcription, so sequencing read expressed TCRB transcripts. Produced via immunoSEQ multiplex PCR; TCRdb's table is partial and in-frame only. Of 150,000 to 190,000 clones in the sample, about a tenth were seen once. Whole-study findings and limits: When Type 1 diabetes patients were examined, their TCRB CDR3s proved moderately but significantly shorter in all four CD4+ subsets.

Sequenced input: central memory CD4+ T cells from blood. Receptors originate from a man aged 25-40 years with type 1 diabetes.

The chain uses TRBV11-2 and TRBJ1-1; 7 nucleotides match TRBD1. CDR3 size: 15 residues. Germline lookup yields CDR1 SGHAT and CDR2 FQNNGV. The ends lost 2 bases at V and 3 bases at J; junction bases unmatched: 6. CDR3 bases: TGTGCCAGCAGCTTATACAGGGGCGGTCACACTGAAGCTTTCTTT. This translates into CASSLYRGGHTEAFF. Using reference TRBV11-2 and TRBJ1-1 for the parts outside the CDR3, the full variable domain is EAGVAQSPRYKIIEKRQSVAFWCNPISGHATLYWYQQILGQGPKLLIQFQNNGVVDDSQLPKDRFSAERLKGVDSTLKIQPAKLEDSAVYLCASSLYRGGHTEAFFGQGTRLTVV.

The chain couples TRBV11-2 to TRBJ2-2; weak D call: TRBD1 (7 bases). This CDR3 is built from 15 residues. Germline V gene data show CDR1 as SGHAT and CDR2 as FQNNGV. The V gene lost 4 bases and the J gene lost 2 bases, with 11 bases spanning the gap. This CDR3 reads CASSSGGQNTGELFF. DNA of the CDR3: TGTGCCAGCAGCTCAGGGGGGCAAAACACCGGGGAGCTGTTTTTT.

In this sample, this clone turned up a few times. This sequence joins TRBV7-9 and TRBJ2-2; D not certain. CDR3 length equals 13 residues. V was trimmed by 6 bases and J by 5 bases, leaving 10 bases between them. Germline CDR1 reads SEHNR; CDR2 reads FQNEAQ (reference sequence). The DNA for the CDR3 is TGTGCCAGCAGTCTGAGCGAGACCGGGGAGCTGTTTTTT. Translated, it gives CASSLSETGELFF.

The table lists this clone with a few counts. This chain links TRBV9 with TRBJ1-4, with TRBD1 matching 7 bases. V gave up 2 bases and J gave up 6 bases; unmatched junction bases: 4. Germline V CDR1 and CDR2: SGDLS, YYNGEE. The CDR3 has 14 residues. CDR3 amino acids: CASSVRDSYEKLFF. As DNA, the CDR3 is TGTGCCAGCAGCGTCCGGGACAGCTATGAAAAACTGTTTTTT. Full variable domain (missing parts from reference TRBV9 and TRBJ1-4): DSGVTQTPKHLITATGQRVTLRCSPRSGDLSVYWYQQSLDQGLQFLIQYYNGEERAKGNILERFSAQQFPDLHSELNLSSLELGDSALYFCASSVRDSYEKLFFGSGTQLSVL.

This clone has more than one count but fewer than ten. This chain connects TRBV4-2 to TRBJ2-1; 8 bases map to TRBD2. The CDR3 spans 16 residues. V was clipped by 2 bases and J by 6 bases; unmatched bases: 9. Looked up from germline, CDR1 is LGHNA and CDR2 is YNFKEQ. The CDR3 nucleotides read TGTGCCAGCAGCCAATTAGGGGCGGGAGGCCGCAATGAGCAGTTCTTC. Translation gives CASSQLGAGGRNEQFF.

This clone appeared a few times. An end of the junction differs from the germline gene, which may be a read error. This sequence joins TRBV4-1 and TRBJ2-7, with no clear D. This CDR3 has 17 amino acids. CDR1 and CDR2 from the germline V gene are MGHRA and YSYEKL. Here the CDR3 reads CASSQADFLPSSNEQYF. DNA for the CDR3: TGCGCCAGCAGCCAAGCAGACTTCCTACCCTCCTCCAACGAGCAGTACTTC.

V gene TRBV14 combines with J gene TRBJ1-2; D gene unclear. The germline CDR1 and CDR2 sequences are SGHDN and FVKESK. V lost 1 base and J lost 0, with 6 bases in between. The CDR3 extends over 14 amino acids. This chain's CDR3 is CASSQASANYGYTF. DNA of the CDR3: TGTGCCAGCAGCCAAGCCTCAGCTAACTATGGCTACACCTTC.

This clone was counted only a few times. This sample also contains other DNA sequences that code for the same CDR3. J is TRBJ2-1 and V is TRBV7-9; 9 bases match TRBD2. The CDR3 covers 16 residues. Germline CDR1 SEHNR, CDR2 FQNEAQ (reference sequence). V shed 2 bases and J 1 base; nucleotides not matched to a gene: 3. For the CDR3, the DNA is TGTGCCAGCAGCTTAAGCCTAGCGGGATCCTACAATGAGCAGTTCTTC. Protein sequence: CASSLSLAGSYNEQFF.

This clone showed up just a few times. The chain combines TRBV7-2 with TRBJ1-2; 7 nucleotides line up with TRBD1. Germline CDR1 and CDR2: SGHTA and FQGNSA. The CDR3 runs 13 residues. The trim removed 1 base at V and 6 bases at J, leaving 2 bases unmatched. The CDR3 region has the DNA TGTGCCAGCAGCTTAGAACAGGGGCATGGCTACACCTTC. It is translated as CASSLEQGHGYTF.

The gene calls are TRBV10-3 and TRBJ1-4, with D uncertain. This CDR3 is built from 12 residues. The V end lost 8 bases, the J end lost 3 bases, and 7 bases lay between the germline ends. The germline CDR1 and CDR2 sequences are ENHRY and SYGVKD. CDR3 sequence: CAIAEANEKLFF. The CDR3 DNA sequence: TGTGCCATCGCTGAGGCTAATGAAAAACTGTTTTTT.

This clone turned up a few times. The CDR3 coding sequence is TGTGCCAGCAGCCCAGTGGATGGCTACACCTTC. Residues: CASSPVDGYTF. V gene TRBV7-8 combines with J gene TRBJ1-2; D gene unclear. This CDR3 region has 11 residues. V lost 5 bases and J 6 bases, leaving 7 bases between the germline ends. Germline CDR1 SGHVS, CDR2 FQNEAQ.

The V call is TRBV4-3, the J call TRBJ1-2; 9 bases are shared with TRBD1. Losses at the gene ends were 1 base for V and 4 bases for J; bases not matched to a gene: 1. The CDR3 extends over 14 amino acids. CDR1 and CDR2 from the germline V gene are LGHNA and YSLEER. The CDR3 reads CASSQVDRGYGYTF. The CDR3, as DNA: TGCGCCAGCAGCCAAGTGGACAGGGGCTATGGCTACACCTTC.

The rearrangement links TRBV4-3 to TRBJ2-1, with TRBD2 as a possible D gene (6 bases). The CDR3 sequence is 16 residues long. Germline assignment: CDR1 LGHNA and CDR2 YSLEER. V was cut by 3 bases and J by 2 bases, with 14 bases left in between. The CDR3 sequence is CASSQGTPSTYNEQFF. CDR3 DNA sequence: TGCGCCAGCAGCCAGGGGACTCCGTCGACCTACAATGAGCAGTTCTTC.

The V and J genes are TRBV9 and TRBJ2-5, with 7 nucleotides matching TRBD2. The J call may be wrong; the DNA end is better matched by TRBJ2-7. Germline lookup yields CDR1 SGDLS and CDR2 YYNGEE. The length of the CDR3 is 16 residues. In DNA, the CDR3 is TGTGCCAGCAGCCCAGGAAAGAGGACTAGTATTCACGAGCAGTACTTC. Translated: CASSPGKRTSIHEQYF.

This clone was seen a few times. The rearrangement links TRBV6-6 to TRBJ2-1; TRBD2 matches 11 bases. V trimming: 6 bases; J trimming: 10 bases; junction bases outside the gene matches: 5. CDR3 length equals 13 residues. Germline V gives CDR1 MNHNY, CDR2 SVGAGI (reference sequence). The CDR3: CASRETSGDEQFF. The DNA for the CDR3 is TGTGCCAGCAGGGAGACTAGCGGGGACGAGCAGTTCTTC.

CDR3: CASSEDRGGYEQYF. In nucleotides, the CDR3 is TGTGCCAGCAGCGAGGACAGGGGAGGCTACGAGCAGTACTTC. V gene TRBV11-3 combines with J gene TRBJ2-7; 9 positions agree with TRBD1. CDR1 is SGHNT and CDR2 is YENEEA in the germline V gene. J was trimmed by 3 bases and V by 5 bases; bases with no gene match: 5. The CDR3 has 14 amino acids.